This T cell receptor beta chain was sequenced during a study of response to subunit inactivated influenza vaccine. In germline, CDR1 is SGHTA, CDR2 FQGNSA. The V and J ends lost 4 bases and 5 bases respectively, with 9 bases between them. This CDR3 comprises 13 residues. TCRdb re-derived calls from the RT-PCR reads in MiXCR, one entry per CDR3 protein. The table includes hundreds of thousands of distinct CDR3 sequences, approximately 15% detected once. This clonotype has only a few counts. The rearrangement links TRBV7-2 to TRBJ1-3; possibly TRBD1 for D (5 bases). The source material was PBMCs from blood, sampled 14 days before vaccination. The receptor was derived from a man in his fifties or sixties who received an inactivated influenza vaccine. CDR3 loop: CASSSTARNTIYF. CDR3 DNA sequence: TGTGCCAGCAGCTCGACAGCCAGAAACACCATATATTTT.